The 26 T cell receptor beta chains given below trace back to one sample, sequenced in a study of CD8+CD57+ T cells in acquired aplastic anemia. The template used for profiling TCR beta VDJ and CDR3 was genomic DNA. TCRdb itself ran the reads through MiXCR, one entry per CDR3 protein. The data show some 170,000 distinct CDR3 sequences, around 63% seen once. It was patients with CD8+CD57+ cell expansion by flow cytometry who were chosen for sequencing. The specimen sequenced was sorted CD4+, CD8+, or CD8+CD57+ T cells (not recorded which) from PBMCs. Receptors were obtained from a human donor with aplastic anemia.

The J gene is TRBJ2-2, the V gene TRBV5-1; TRBD1 aligns across 8 bases. The trim removed 4 bases at V and 5 bases at J, leaving 10 bases unmatched. The germline V gene encodes CDR1 SGHRS and CDR2 YFSETQ. The length of the CDR3 is 16 residues. The chain's CDR3 is CASSIWTGRETGELFF. CDR3 in DNA: TGCGCCAGCAGCATATGGACAGGGCGAGAGACCGGGGAGCTGTTTTTT.

This chain links TRBV2 with TRBJ2-2; a possible D gene is TRBD2 (5 bases). Deletions cut 8 bases from V and 5 bases from J, with 18 bases between. The CDR3 length is 15 residues. Germline CDR1 and CDR2: SNHLY and FYNNEI. The CDR3 bases are TGTGCCAGCGGGAGAGTCGATTCGGGGACCGGGGAGCTGTTTTTT. It yields the protein CASGRVDSGTGELFF.

The rearrangement joins TRBV19 to TRBJ2-5; D gene unclear. V gave up 2 bases and J gave up 4 bases, with 8 bases separating them. The germline V gene encodes CDR1 LNHDA and CDR2 SQIVND (reference sequence). This CDR3 region has 13 residues. The CDR3: CASSILVRETQYF. For the CDR3, the DNA is TGTGCCAGTAGTATACTAGTTCGAGAGACCCAGTACTTC.

The J gene is TRBJ2-2, the V gene TRBV2; D unresolved. Trimming removed 3 bases at V and 7 bases at J, with 9 bases between. CDR3 length: 13 residues. Germline V lookup: CDR1 SNHLY, CDR2 FYNNEI. The CDR3 sequence: CASSDVNDGELFF. The DNA for the CDR3 is TGTGCCAGCAGTGACGTCAACGACGGGGAGCTGTTTTTT.

At least ten counts were recorded for this clonotype. The rearrangement links TRBV6-1 to TRBJ2-7; 9 nucleotides align to TRBD1. Germline loops: CDR1 MNHNS, CDR2 SASEGT. The CDR3 totals 15 residues. V was pared by 3 bases and J by 3 bases, with 6 bases of the junction left unmatched. This CDR3 reads CASSEWDRANYEQYF. DNA of the CDR3: TGTGCCAGCAGTGAGTGGGACAGGGCTAACTACGAGCAGTACTTC.

V gene TRBV14 combines with J gene TRBJ2-7, with 8 bases lining up with TRBD2. The CDR3 loop spans 15 amino acids. Germline V gene lookup returns CDR1 SGHDN and CDR2 FVKESK. Trimming took 6 bases from V and 2 from J; bases not matched to a gene: 9. The CDR3 DNA sequence: TGTGCCAGCAGAGACAGTAAGCGGGGGCCCTACGAGCAGTACTTC. It codes for CASRDSKRGPYEQYF.

The chain joins TRBV7-2 to TRBJ2-1, with TRBD2 matching over 11 bases. Germline CDR1 is SGHTA and CDR2 is FQGNSA. V was pared by 3 bases and J by 2 bases, with 3 bases of the junction left unmatched. CDR3 length equals 16 residues. Here the CDR3 reads CASSFGTSGTYNEQFF. CDR3 bases: TGTGCCAGCAGCTTCGGGACTAGCGGCACCTACAATGAGCAGTTCTTC.

The chain links TRBV5-5 to TRBJ2-3; 7 bases agree with TRBD2. Germline V lookup: CDR1 SGHKS, CDR2 YYEKEE (reference sequence). This CDR3 region has 16 residues. Trimming at V came to 2 bases and at J to 0 bases, leaving 6 bases not matched to a gene. CDR3 coding DNA: TGTGCCAGCAGCTTTGTTCCAGCGGGGAGCACAGATACGCAGTATTTT. It specifies CASSFVPAGSTDTQYF.

V usage is TRBV7-3 and J usage is TRBJ2-1, with 7 bases matching TRBD2. This CDR3 spans 14 amino acids. V shed 9 bases, J shed 7 bases, and the junction held 12 bases outside the gene matches. Per germline, CDR1 SGHTA and CDR2 FQGTGA. CDR3 coding DNA: TGTGCCAGTGGAACTGGCGGGAGCGCGAATGAGCAGTTCTTC. Translation gives CASGTGGSANEQFF.

The chain is built from TRBV20-1 and TRBJ2-7; possible D gene TRBD2, 6 bases. From germline, CDR1 is DFQATT and CDR2 SNEGSKA (reference sequence). CDR3 length: 13 residues. The V end was cut by 6 bases, the J end by 2 bases, with 14 bases between. CDR3 residues: CSAGAGSTYEQYF. CDR3 coding DNA: TGCAGTGCCGGAGCGGGCAGCACCTACGAGCAGTACTTC.

This chain links TRBV29-1 with TRBJ1-4, with D hard to call. The CDR3 spans 13 residues. V was trimmed by 4 bases and J by 0 bases, leaving 6 bases between them. Germline V CDR1 and CDR2: SQVTM, ANQGSEA. The CDR3 DNA is TGCAGCGTTGTTGAGGCAACTAATGAAAAACTGTTTTTT. It yields the protein CSVVEATNEKLFF.

J is TRBJ1-3 and V is TRBV27, with D perhaps TRBD1 (5 bases). The CDR3 consists of 13 residues. Trimming pared 5 bases from V and 10 bases from J, leaving 15 bases between. Germline CDR1 MNHEY, CDR2 SMNVEV (reference sequence). The CDR3 region is CASSLSAGGTIYF. The CDR3 DNA sequence: TGTGCCAGCAGTCTCTCGGCCGGGGGGACCATATATTTT.

This rearrangement joins TRBV20-1 to TRBJ2-7, with 7 bases that match TRBD2. The V gene's germline CDR1 is DFQATT and CDR2 SNEGSKA (reference sequence). After removal of 3 bases from V and 6 bases from J, the junction contained 8 bases not matched to a gene. This CDR3 region has 13 residues. CDR3 DNA: TGCAGTGCTAGGGCTAGCGGCGAAGGCGAGCAGTACTTC. Its protein is CSARASGEGEQYF.

The chain recombines TRBV2 with TRBJ2-7; 10 bases match TRBD2. J gave up 0 bases and V 8 bases, and 4 bases lay outside the gene matches. The germline CDR1 and CDR2 sequences are SNHLY and FYNNEI. This CDR3 spans 14 amino acids. DNA for the CDR3: TGTGCCAGCCAGGCTAGCGGGGGCTCCTACGAGCAGTACTTC. Translating it yields CASQASGGSYEQYF. The full variable domain, completed using reference TRBV2 and TRBJ2-7, is EPEVTQTPSHQVTQMGQEVILRCVPISNHLYFYWYRQILGQKVEFLVSFYNNEISEKSEIFDDQFSVERPDGSNFTLKIRSTKLEDSAMYFCASQASGGSYEQYFGPGTRLTVT.

This clonotype has just one count. This chain joins TRBV19 and TRBJ1-6, with 7 bases aligning to TRBD1. The V segment lost 4 bases and the J segment 7 bases; nucleotides outside the gene matches: 10. Germline V gene data show CDR1 as LNHDA and CDR2 as SQIVND (reference sequence). CDR3 length: 16 amino acids. CDR3 loop: CASSTTTGMGNSPLHF. For the CDR3, the DNA is TGTGCCAGTAGTACTACGACAGGGATGGGAAATTCACCCCTCCACTTT.

CDR3 in DNA: TGTGCCAGCCGTCTAGCGGCCTATGATGAGCAGTTCTTC. This encodes CASRLAAYDEQFF. The rearrangement uses TRBV7-9 and TRBJ2-1; 7 bases agree with TRBD2. CDR1 and CDR2 from the germline V gene are SEHNR and FQNEAQ (reference sequence). CDR3 length: 13 amino acids. The ends lost 8 bases at V and 8 bases at J; junction bases unmatched: 9. Full variable domain (rest looked up from reference TRBV7-9 and TRBJ2-1): DTGVSQNPRHKITKRGQNVTFRCDPISEHNRLYWYRQTLGQGPEFLTYFQNEAQLEKSRLLSDRFSAERPKGSFSTLEIQRTEQGDSAMYLCASRLAAYDEQFFGPGTRLTVL.

CDR3 region: CASSFLSGIGGDTQYF. The CDR3 DNA sequence: TGTGCCAGCAGCTTCCTTAGCGGGATAGGGGGAGATACGCAGTATTTT. The genes are TRBV7-9 and TRBJ2-3, with 8 bases lining up with TRBD2. Germline lookup yields CDR1 SEHNR and CDR2 FQNEAQ (reference sequence). V was pared by 3 bases and J by 5 bases, with 10 bases of the junction left unmatched. This CDR3 is 16 amino acids long.

This clonotype was counted at least ten times. The chain combines TRBV12-3 or TRBV12-4 with TRBJ1-1; TRBD1 might be the D (5 bases). This CDR3 has 15 residues. The V end was cut by 5 bases, the J end by 0 bases, with 13 bases between. DNA for the CDR3: TGTGCCAGCAGTCCATACGTGGGGGTGAACACTGAAGCTTTCTTT. Translated, it gives CASSPYVGVNTEAFF.

V gene TRBV4-2 combines with J gene TRBJ2-7; D is tentatively TRBD1 or TRBD2 (6 bases each). CDR1 is LGHNA and CDR2 is YNFKEQ in the germline V gene. Deletions cut 3 bases from V and 4 bases from J, with 16 bases between. This CDR3 comprises 15 residues. The CDR3 spells CASSQEGDGLYEQYF. DNA for the CDR3: TGTGCCAGCAGCCAGGAGGGGGACGGGCTTTACGAGCAGTACTTC.

The chain is built from TRBV9 and TRBJ2-7; D not certain. Trimming cost V 7 bases and J 2 bases, with 13 bases left between them. CDR1 and CDR2 (germline): SGDLS, YYNGEE. The CDR3 sequence is 13 residues long. CDR3 nucleotides: TGTGCCAGCCAGGAATCCGGCCCCTACGAGCAGTACTTC. It specifies CASQESGPYEQYF. Filled out from reference TRBV9 and TRBJ2-7, the complete variable domain reads DSGVTQTPKHLITATGQRVTLRCSPRSGDLSVYWYQQSLDQGLQFLIQYYNGEERAKGNILERFSAQQFPDLHSELNLSSLELGDSALYFCASQESGPYEQYFGPGTRLTVT.

J is TRBJ2-3 and V is TRBV5-1, with 10 bases fitting TRBD1. Trimming took 5 bases from V and 6 from J; bases not matched to a gene: 9. This CDR3 is built from 15 residues. Looked up from germline, CDR1 is SGHRS and CDR2 is YFSETQ. CDR3 loop: CASSTRTGGRDTQYF. The CDR3 coding sequence is TGCGCCAGCAGTACTAGGACAGGGGGACGGGATACGCAGTATTTT.

This clonotype has just a few counts. The chain recombines TRBV2 with TRBJ1-2, with 7 bases matching TRBD1. There are 14 residues in the CDR3. CDR1 is SNHLY, CDR2 FYNNEI, per germline. After removal of 6 bases from V and 5 bases from J, the junction contained 9 bases not matched to a gene. In DNA form, the CDR3 reads TGTGCCAGCAGCCGAACGACAGGGAGTTATGGCTACACCTTC. It is translated as CASSRTTGSYGYTF.

This clonotype was seen once. The junction differs from germline at one of its ends, possibly a read error. This chain joins TRBV6-5 and TRBJ1-3, with D maybe TRBD1 (6 bases). The CDR3 contains 16 residues. Per germline, CDR1 MNHEY and CDR2 SVGAGI. DNA for the CDR3: TGTGCCAGCGGTTATTCCAACCAGGGGTGGGGAAACACCATATATTTT. This encodes CASGYSNQGWGNTIYF.

This clonotype showed up many times. The rearrangement joins TRBV6-4 to TRBJ2-1, with 7 bases aligning to TRBD2. V lost 10 bases, J lost 6 bases, and 9 bases stayed unmatched. The CDR3 length is 13 residues. CDR1 and CDR2 (germline): MRHNA, SNTAGT. Written as DNA, the CDR3 is TGTGCCACGGGTTGGGGGGGGTCCAATGAGCAGTTCTTC. It codes for CATGWGGSNEQFF.

This chain joins TRBV20-1 and TRBJ2-1, with 13 bases that match TRBD2. The length of the CDR3 is 17 residues. Germline V gene data show CDR1 as DFQATT and CDR2 as SNEGSKA (reference sequence). J was trimmed by 7 bases and V by 0 bases; bases with no gene match: 9. The CDR3 spells CSARDTSGRGWGNEQFF. CDR3 DNA sequence: TGCAGTGCTAGAGATACTAGCGGGAGGGGCTGGGGGAATGAGCAGTTCTTC.

This chain connects TRBV19 to TRBJ2-7; no definite D call. Trimming left V 4 bases short and J 2 bases short, with 12 bases between. Germline lookup yields CDR1 LNHDA and CDR2 SQIVND (reference sequence). This CDR3 is built from 14 residues. The CDR3 is CASSSPGYTYEQYF. The CDR3 nucleotides read TGTGCCAGTAGTAGTCCAGGTTATACCTACGAGCAGTACTTC.